A selection of T cell receptor beta chains follows, all from one sample in a study of blood T cell repertoires in COVID-19. Method: immunoSEQ multiplex PCR; TCRdb's copy keeps in-frame clones and lacks some. The table has approximately 170,000 clones, 80% to 90% seen once; the top ten hold approximately 1.1%. Sequencing was performed on peripheral blood. These receptors were taken from a young man with acute or convalescent COVID-19. Each CDR3 is given with its conserved first and last residue. The order of the fields is CDR3 protein, CDR3 DNA, clone size, V gene, D gene, J gene. A D gene is named only where the DNA matches it firmly. Clone size, where shown, is once, few, many, or a class for clones that have expanded.

CASSQDDQALWGYTF	TGCGCCAGCAGCCAAGATGATCAAGCCCTGTGGGGCTACACCTTC	.	TRBV4-1	.	TRBJ1-2
CASSSRGGQGTDTQYF	TGTGCCAGCAGCTCAAGGGGGGGGCAAGGCACAGATACGCAGTATTTT	.	TRBV11-2	.	TRBJ2-3
CASSFGGTSYEQYF	TGTGCCAGCAGCTTTGGTGGCACCTCCTACGAGCAGTACTTC	.	TRBV12-1	.	TRBJ2-7
CASSLGQGRQPQHF	TGTGCCAGCAGTTTAGGACAGGGGAGGCAGCCCCAGCATTTT	.	TRBV27	TRBD1	TRBJ1-5
CASSLAGGKDEQFF	TGTGCCAGCAGTTTAGCGGGGGGTAAAGATGAGCAGTTCTTC	.	TRBV28	TRBD2	TRBJ2-1
CASSLEGVETQYF	TGCGCCAGCAGCTTGGAAGGGGTAGAGACCCAGTACTTC	.	TRBV5-1	.	TRBJ2-5
CASSKGPTGTNTIYF	TGTGCCAGCAGCAAAGGCCCCACAGGGACGAACACCATATATTTT	.	TRBV21-1	.	TRBJ1-3
CASSGAPGQGEQKLFF	TGTGCCAGCAGCGGGGCCCCGGGACAGGGAGAACAAAAACTGTTTTTT	.	TRBV7-9	TRBD1	TRBJ1-4
CASSSRDRGAGKLFF	TGTGCCAGCAGTTCCCGGGACAGGGGGGCCGGGAAACTGTTTTTT	.	TRBV28	TRBD1	TRBJ1-4
CASSSDGTGYYEQYF	TGTGCCAGCAGTTCTGACGGGACAGGGTACTACGAGCAGTACTTC	.	TRBV27	TRBD1	TRBJ2-7
CASSLARDRVRETQYF	TGTGCCAGCAGCCTGGCCCGGGACAGGGTACGAGAGACCCAGTACTTC	.	TRBV5-5	TRBD1	TRBJ2-5
CAWNILGGRYGYTF	TGTGCCTGGAATATTTTGGGCGGGCGCTATGGCTACACCTTC	.	TRBV30	.	TRBJ1-2
CASSDWGSKTEAFF	TGTGCCAGCAGTGATTGGGGCAGCAAAACTGAAGCTTTCTTT	.	TRBV2	.	TRBJ1-1
CASREFLFSYEQYF	TGTGCCAGCCGAGAGTTTTTGTTCTCCTACGAGCAGTACTTC	once	TRBV27	.	TRBJ2-7
CASSLGQGANYGYTF	TGTGCCAGCAGTCTGGGACAGGGAGCTAACTATGGCTACACCTTC	.	TRBV25-1	TRBD1	TRBJ1-2
CASSTPGNTEAFF	TGTGCCAGCAGTACCCCAGGGAACACTGAAGCTTTCTTT	.	TRBV6-5	.	TRBJ1-1
CASSLMAGVTNEQFF	TGCGCCAGCAGCTTGATGGCTGGAGTGACCAATGAGCAGTTCTTC	.	TRBV5-1	.	TRBJ2-1
CASSGVRVFYGYTF	TGTGCCAGTAGTGGGGTCAGGGTCTTTTATGGCTACACCTTC	.	TRBV19	.	TRBJ1-2
CASSMGGLYEQYF	TGTGCCAGTAGTATGGGGGGGCTCTACGAGCAGTACTTC	.	TRBV19	.	TRBJ2-7
CASSDRGGETQYF	TGTGCCAGTAGCGACAGGGGAGGGGAGACCCAGTACTTC	.	TRBV19	.	TRBJ2-5
CASRPPGLGGYTF	TGTGCCAGCAGACCTCCAGGACTGGGGGGCTACACCTTC	once	TRBV28	.	TRBJ1-2
CASRFGQGNYEQYF	TGTGCCAGCAGATTCGGACAGGGGAACTACGAGCAGTACTTC	once	TRBV6-5	TRBD1	TRBJ2-7
CSTNGGRTDEAFF	TGCAGCACAAATGGGGGCCGAACCGATGAAGCTTTCTTT	.	TRBV29-1	.	TRBJ1-1
CASARSGRYEQYF	TGTGCCAGTGCTCGGAGCGGTAGGTACGAGCAGTACTTC	.	TRBV27	.	TRBJ2-7
CAISESARTRWSEQFF	TGTGCCATCAGTGAGTCTGCGCGGACTCGGTGGAGTGAGCAGTTCTTC	once	TRBV10-3	.	TRBJ2-1
CASRPPRGGARALSYEQYF	TGTGCCAGCAGACCTCCACGGGGGGGGGCGCGGGCCTTGTCCTACGAGCAGTACTTC	.	TRBV27	TRBD2	TRBJ2-7
CASSKRVRGRSTLDTQYF	TGTGCCAGCAGCAAAAGGGTCCGAGGGCGGAGCACGTTGGATACGCAGTATTTT	.	TRBV7-3	.	TRBJ2-3
CASSYRGGNTIYF	TGTGCCAGCAGTTACAGGGGAGGAAACACCATATATTTT	.	TRBV6-5	.	TRBJ1-3
CASTKAGGQPQHF	TGTGCCAGTACCAAAGCAGGGGGACAGCCCCAGCATTTT	once	TRBV19	TRBD1	TRBJ1-5
CASSPGRDYGYTF	TGTGCCAGCTCACCAGGGAGGGACTATGGCTACACCTTC	.	TRBV18	.	TRBJ1-2
CATQSTGDRGIRAKNIQYF	TGTGCCACCCAATCTACGGGGGACAGGGGGATTCGAGCCAAAAACATTCAGTACTTC	.	TRBV19	TRBD1	TRBJ2-4
CASSIIAGSDYGYTF	TGTGCCAGTAGTATAATAGCTGGGTCGGACTATGGCTACACCTTC	few	TRBV19	.	TRBJ1-2
CASSLSGGAFYEQYF	TGTGCCAGCAGTTTATCAGGGGGCGCTTTCTACGAGCAGTACTTC	.	TRBV27	TRBD1	TRBJ2-7
CASSPLGWASYEQYF	TGTGCCAGCTCGCCTCTTGGTTGGGCCTCCTACGAGCAGTACTTC	once	TRBV18	.	TRBJ2-7
CASSLANGAGQGYSPLHF	TGTGCCAGCAGCTTGGCAAATGGGGCCGGACAGGGGTATTCACCCCTCCACTTT	.	TRBV5-6	TRBD1	TRBJ1-6